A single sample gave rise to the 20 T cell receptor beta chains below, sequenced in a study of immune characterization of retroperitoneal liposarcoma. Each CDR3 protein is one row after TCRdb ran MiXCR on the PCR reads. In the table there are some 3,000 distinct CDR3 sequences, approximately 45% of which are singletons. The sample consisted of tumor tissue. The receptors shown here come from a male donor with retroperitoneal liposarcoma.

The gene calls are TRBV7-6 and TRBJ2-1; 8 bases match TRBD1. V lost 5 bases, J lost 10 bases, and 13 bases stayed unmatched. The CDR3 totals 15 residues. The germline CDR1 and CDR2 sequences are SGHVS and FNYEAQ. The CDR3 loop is CASSLDRGAAYEQFF. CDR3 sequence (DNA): TGTGCCAGCAGCCTAGACAGGGGCGCCGCCTACGAGCAGTTCTTC.

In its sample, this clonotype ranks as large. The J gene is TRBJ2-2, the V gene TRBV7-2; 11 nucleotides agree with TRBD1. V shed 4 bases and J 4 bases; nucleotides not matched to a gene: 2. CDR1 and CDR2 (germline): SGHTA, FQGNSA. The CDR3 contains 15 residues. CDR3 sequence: CASSSGTGGTGELFF. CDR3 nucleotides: TGTGCCAGCAGCTCCGGGACAGGGGGCACCGGGGAGCTGTTTTTT.

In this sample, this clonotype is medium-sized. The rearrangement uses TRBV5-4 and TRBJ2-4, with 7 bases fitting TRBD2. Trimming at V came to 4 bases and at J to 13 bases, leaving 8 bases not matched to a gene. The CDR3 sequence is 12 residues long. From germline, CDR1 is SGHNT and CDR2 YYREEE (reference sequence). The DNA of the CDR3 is TGTGCCAGCAGCGGGGCTACGCGGGAGCAGTACTTC. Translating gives CASSGATREQYF.

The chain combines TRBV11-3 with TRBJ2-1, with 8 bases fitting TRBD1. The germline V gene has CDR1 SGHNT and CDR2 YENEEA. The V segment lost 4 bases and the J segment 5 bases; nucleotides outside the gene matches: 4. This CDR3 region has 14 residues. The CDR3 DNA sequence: TGTGCCAGCAGCTCGTACAGGGGGAACAATGAGCAGTTCTTC. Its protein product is CASSSYRGNNEQFF. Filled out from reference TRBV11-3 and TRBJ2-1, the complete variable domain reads EAGVVQSPRYKIIEKKQPVAFWCNPISGHNTLYWYLQNLGQGPELLIRYENEEAVDDSQLPKDRFSAERLKGVDSTLKIQPAELGDSAVYLCASSSYRGNNEQFFGPGTRLTVL.

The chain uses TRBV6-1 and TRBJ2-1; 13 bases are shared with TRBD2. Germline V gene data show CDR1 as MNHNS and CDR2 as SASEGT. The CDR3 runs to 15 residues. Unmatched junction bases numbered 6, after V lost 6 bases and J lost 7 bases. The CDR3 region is CASSPGLAGRNEQFF. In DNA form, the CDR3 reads TGTGCCAGCAGCCCGGGACTAGCGGGGAGGAATGAGCAGTTCTTC.

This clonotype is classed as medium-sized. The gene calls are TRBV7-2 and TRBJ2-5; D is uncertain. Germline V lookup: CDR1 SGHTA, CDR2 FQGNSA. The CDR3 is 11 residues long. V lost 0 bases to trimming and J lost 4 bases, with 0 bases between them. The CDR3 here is CASSLAETQYF. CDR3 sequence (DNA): TGTGCCAGCAGCTTAGCAGAGACCCAGTACTTC.

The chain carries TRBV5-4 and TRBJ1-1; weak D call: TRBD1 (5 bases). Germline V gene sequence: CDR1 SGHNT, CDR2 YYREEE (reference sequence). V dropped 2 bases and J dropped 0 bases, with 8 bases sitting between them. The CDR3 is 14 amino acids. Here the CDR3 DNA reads TGTGCCAGCAGCTTCCAGGGAATGAACACTGAAGCTTTCTTT. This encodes CASSFQGMNTEAFF.

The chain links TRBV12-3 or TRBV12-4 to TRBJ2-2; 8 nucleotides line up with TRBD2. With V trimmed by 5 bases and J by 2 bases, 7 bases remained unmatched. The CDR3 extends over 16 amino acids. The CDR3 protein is CASSHTLAVNTGELFF. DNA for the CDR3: TGTGCCAGCAGTCATACACTAGCGGTAAACACCGGGGAGCTGTTTTTT.

CDR3 DNA sequence: TGTGCCAGCAGGACGGGGCCCGCCTACGAGCAGTTCTTC. Its translation is CASRTGPAYEQFF. The chain recombines TRBV6-1 with TRBJ2-1; D may correspond to TRBD1 or TRBD2 (5 bases each). Trimming took 6 bases from V and 10 from J, leaving 16 bases between them. Per germline, CDR1 MNHNS and CDR2 SASEGT. The CDR3 covers 13 residues.

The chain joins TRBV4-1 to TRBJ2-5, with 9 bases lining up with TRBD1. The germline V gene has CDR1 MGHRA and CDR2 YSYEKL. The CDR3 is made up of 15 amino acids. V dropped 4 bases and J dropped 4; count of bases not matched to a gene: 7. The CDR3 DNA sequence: TGCGCCAGCAGCCGTCCCGGGACAGGGCTAGAGACCCAGTACTTC. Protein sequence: CASSRPGTGLETQYF.

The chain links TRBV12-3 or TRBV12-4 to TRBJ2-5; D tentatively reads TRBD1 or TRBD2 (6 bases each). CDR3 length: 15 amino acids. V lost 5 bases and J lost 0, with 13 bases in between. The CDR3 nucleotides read TGTGCCAGCAGTCGCGGGACAATGTACCAAGAGACCCAGTACTTC. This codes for CASSRGTMYQETQYF.

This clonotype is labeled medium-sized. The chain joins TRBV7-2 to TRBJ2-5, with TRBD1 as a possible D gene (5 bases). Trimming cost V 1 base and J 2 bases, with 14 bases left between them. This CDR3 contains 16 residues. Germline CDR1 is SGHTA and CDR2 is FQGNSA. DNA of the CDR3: TGTGCCAGCAGCTTAGTTTTAGACAGAGGACAAGAGACCCAGTACTTC. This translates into CASSLVLDRGQETQYF.

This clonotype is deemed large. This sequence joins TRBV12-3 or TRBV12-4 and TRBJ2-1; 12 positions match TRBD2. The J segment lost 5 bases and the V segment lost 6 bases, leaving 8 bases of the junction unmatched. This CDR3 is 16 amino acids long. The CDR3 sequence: CASSYETSGRNNEQFF. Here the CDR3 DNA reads TGTGCCAGCAGCTATGAGACTAGCGGGAGAAACAATGAGCAGTTCTTC.

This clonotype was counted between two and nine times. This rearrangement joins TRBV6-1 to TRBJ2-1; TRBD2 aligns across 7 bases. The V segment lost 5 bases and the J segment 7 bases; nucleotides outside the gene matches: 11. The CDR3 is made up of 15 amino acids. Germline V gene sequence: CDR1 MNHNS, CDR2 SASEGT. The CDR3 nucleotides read TGTGCCAGCAGTTCGAGGCGGGGGAGGGTTAATGAGCAGTTCTTC. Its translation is CASSSRRGRVNEQFF.

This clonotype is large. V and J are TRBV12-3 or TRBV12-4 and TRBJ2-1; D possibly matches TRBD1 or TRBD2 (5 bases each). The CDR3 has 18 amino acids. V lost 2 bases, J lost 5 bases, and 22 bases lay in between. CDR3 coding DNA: TGTGCCAGCAGTTTATTTATAGGGGTAGCGCTCAGCAACAATGAGCAGTTCTTC. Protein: CASSLFIGVALSNNEQFF.

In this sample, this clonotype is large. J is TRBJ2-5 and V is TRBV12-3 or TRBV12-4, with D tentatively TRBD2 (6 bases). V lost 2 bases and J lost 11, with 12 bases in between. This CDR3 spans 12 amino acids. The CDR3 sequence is CASSLRRREQYF. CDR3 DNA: TGTGCCAGCAGTTTACGCCGACGGGAGCAGTACTTC.

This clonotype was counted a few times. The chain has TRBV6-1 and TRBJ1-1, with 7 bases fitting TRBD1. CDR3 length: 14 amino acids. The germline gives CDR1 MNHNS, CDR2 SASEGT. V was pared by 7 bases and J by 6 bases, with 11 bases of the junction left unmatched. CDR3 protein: CASKGGASYAEAFF. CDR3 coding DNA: TGTGCCAGCAAAGGGGGCGCTTCTTATGCTGAAGCTTTCTTT.

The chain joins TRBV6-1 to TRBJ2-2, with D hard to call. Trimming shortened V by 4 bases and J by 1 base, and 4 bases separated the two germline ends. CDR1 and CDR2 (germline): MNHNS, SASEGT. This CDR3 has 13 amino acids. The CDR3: CASSAGNTGELFF. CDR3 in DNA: TGTGCCAGCAGTGCGGGGAACACCGGGGAGCTGTTTTTT.

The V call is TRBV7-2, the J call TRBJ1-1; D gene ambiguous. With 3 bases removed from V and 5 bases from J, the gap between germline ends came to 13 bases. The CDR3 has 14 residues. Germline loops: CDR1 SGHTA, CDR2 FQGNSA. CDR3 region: CASSFFARGTEAFF. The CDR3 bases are TGTGCCAGCAGCTTTTTCGCCCGAGGTACTGAAGCTTTCTTT.

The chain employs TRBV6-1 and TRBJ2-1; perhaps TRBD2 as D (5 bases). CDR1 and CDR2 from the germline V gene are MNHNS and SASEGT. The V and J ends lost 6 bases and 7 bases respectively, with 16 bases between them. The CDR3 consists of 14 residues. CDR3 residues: CASRMSGSGNEQFF. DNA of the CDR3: TGTGCCAGCAGGATGTCGGGAAGTGGGAATGAGCAGTTCTTC.